These T cell receptor beta chains were read from a single sample in a study of response to subunit inactivated influenza vaccine. TCRdb processed the RT-PCR reads anew with MiXCR; each CDR3 protein has one entry. Here the sample spans about 540,000 distinct CDR3 sequences, around 21% being singletons. The same sample was also studied in work on T cells expressing NK-cell markers.

Here the sequenced sample was CD4+ T cells sorted from PBMCs, taken 12 days after vaccination. Every receptor here comes from a man aged 45-65 years who received an inactivated influenza vaccine. Both conserved end residues are part of each CDR3. A D gene is named only where the DNA matches it firmly. The listing skips clone size in some rows; elsewhere it reads once, few, many or a size class.

cdr3_nt cdr3_aa clone_size cdr3_length j_call v_call d_call
TGTGCCAGCAGTTCCGGGGGGTATGAAAAACTGTTTTTT CASSSGGYEKLFF . 13 TRBJ1-4 TRBV12-3/TRBV12-4 .
TGTGCCAGCAGCACCCGGACAGGGGCCGGCACTGAAGCTTTCTTT CASSTRTGAGTEAFF . 15 TRBJ1-1 TRBV7-6 TRBD1
TGTGCCAGCAGCCTAAGCGGGACAGGGAGCACAGATACGCAGTATTTT CASSLSGTGSTDTQYF few 16 TRBJ2-3 TRBV7-9 TRBD1
TGTGCCAGCAGGAGGGACAGGATGAACACTGAAGCTTTCTTT CASRRDRMNTEAFF few 14 TRBJ1-1 TRBV2 TRBD1
TGCGCCAGCAGCCTAAGGACGAACTCCTACGAGCAGTACTTC CASSLRTNSYEQYF many 14 TRBJ2-7 TRBV5-1 .
TGTGCCAGCAGAGGAGGGGGGGCCGCTGAGCAGTTCTTC CASRGGGAAEQFF many 13 TRBJ2-1 TRBV7-2 .
TGTGCCATCAGTGATAGTGGTTCCGAGACCCAGTACTTC CAISDSGSETQYF . 13 TRBJ2-5 TRBV10-3 .
TGTGCCAGCATCCGGGACAGGGTCTCCTACGAGCAGTACTTC CASIRDRVSYEQYF few 14 TRBJ2-7 TRBV28 TRBD1
TGTGCCAGCGGAATGGGCACAGCTTTCTTT CASGMGTAFF . 10 TRBJ1-1 TRBV12-3/TRBV12-4 .
TGTGCCTGGAGTCGGACGAACACTGAAGCTTTCTTT CAWSRTNTEAFF few 12 TRBJ1-1 TRBV30 .
TGTGCCAGCAGCTTGGGTGGAGAACGGGGGACCCAGTACTTC CASSLGGERGTQYF . 14 TRBJ2-5 TRBV5-5 .
TGTGCCAGCAGCCAAGAAAAGACAGACCAAGAGACCCAGTACTTC CASSQEKTDQETQYF . 15 TRBJ2-5 TRBV3-1 .
TGTGCCAGTAGACAGTACACAGATACGCAGTATTTT CASRQYTDTQYF few 12 TRBJ2-3 TRBV6-1 .
TGTGCCAGCAGCCAATCGAGGCAGAGCCTTATAAGCTCTGGGGCCAACGTCCTGACTTTC CASSQSRQSLISSGANVLTF few 20 TRBJ2-6 TRBV3-1 .
TGCGCCAGCAGCCCCATGGGGGGCCCTACAGATACGCAGTATTTT CASSPMGGPTDTQYF . 15 TRBJ2-3 TRBV5-1 .
TGCGCCAGCAGCCAACCGGGACAGCGTCTGAGTGGCTACACCTTC CASSQPGQRLSGYTF . 15 TRBJ1-2 TRBV4-1 TRBD1
TGCAGTGCTAGAGGGGGGACAGGGGCCCGCACTGAAGCTTTCTTT CSARGGTGARTEAFF . 15 TRBJ1-1 TRBV20-1 TRBD1
TGTGCCAGCAGCATAGACGGCCACGAGCAGTACTTC CASSIDGHEQYF . 12 TRBJ2-7 TRBV7-9 .
TGTGCCAGCAGCCCTTCTGCCGCGAGCTCCTATAATTCACCCCTCCACTTT CASSPSAASSYNSPLHF . 17 TRBJ1-6 TRBV7-9 .
TGCGCCAGCAGCTTGGGGCAGACCAATGAGCAGTTCTTC CASSLGQTNEQFF . 13 TRBJ2-1 TRBV5-1 .
TGTGCCAGCAGCTTATTGTCGGCCGTAGCTGGTTCGAATGAGCAGTTCTTC CASSLLSAVAGSNEQFF many 17 TRBJ2-1 TRBV7-2 .
TGTGCCAGCAGTGAGAGGACAGGGAATTCACCCCTCCACTTT CASSERTGNSPLHF . 14 TRBJ1-6 TRBV6-1 TRBD1
TGTGCCATCAGTGGGCCCACTAGCGGGAGAAATATGGAGGTGGGTGAGCAGTTCTTC CAISGPTSGRNMEVGEQFF many 19 TRBJ2-1 TRBV10-3 TRBD2
TGCAGCGTTAAAGGACGGTTGAACACTGAAGCTTTCTTT CSVKGRLNTEAFF few 13 TRBJ1-1 TRBV29-1 .
TGCAGTCCAAAGGGGGGGGTGAAGACCCAGTACTTC CSPKGGVKTQYF few 12 TRBJ2-5 TRBV20-1 .
TGTGCCACCAGCATCGACAGGGGAACCGAGCAGTACTTC CATSIDRGTEQYF few 13 TRBJ2-7 TRBV15 TRBD1
TGCAGTGCTAGAAGCACCAACAATCAGCCCCAGCATTTT CSARSTNNQPQHF . 13 TRBJ1-5 TRBV20-1 .
TGCAGCGTCGACAGGGGTTCGGGGGGCTACACCTTC CSVDRGSGGYTF . 12 TRBJ1-2 TRBV29-1 TRBD1
TGTGCCATCAGTGAAAACGGCAGGGACACAGATACGCAGTATTTT CAISENGRDTDTQYF . 15 TRBJ2-3 TRBV10-3 .
TGTGCCATCAGTGAGACCCCTCTACAGGGGCGGTACGAGCAGTACTTC CAISETPLQGRYEQYF . 16 TRBJ2-7 TRBV10-3 TRBD1
TGTGCCAGCAGCTCCCCCCCAGGCGGGGGGGGTCGCACAGATACGCAGTATTTT CASSSPPGGGGRTDTQYF . 18 TRBJ2-3 TRBV11-1 TRBD2